These T cell receptor beta chains were read from a single sample in a study of vaccination effects on CD4 cells after COVID-19. Assay: immunoSEQ multiplex PCR; the TCRdb copy retains only in-frame clones and omits some. The sample holds roughly 30,000 clones, 70% to 80% seen once. No antigen has been identified for these receptors. Sequences were derived from CD4+ T cells from PBMCs cultured without peptide, sampled before COVID-19 vaccination. The source of these receptors is a human donor who received a COVID-19 vaccine. Each CDR3 is given with its conserved first and last residue. Each record gives: CDR3 protein, CDR3 DNA, J gene, D gene, clone size, V gene. A D gene is named only where the DNA matches it firmly. Rows give clone size only sometimes, using once, few, many, or a class for an expanded clone.

CDR3 protein: CASRRDTEAFF
CDR3 DNA: TGCGCCAGCAGGAGGGACACTGAAGCTTTCTTT
J gene: TRBJ1-1
D gene: .
clone size: .
V gene: TRBV5-1

CDR3 protein: CASSALAGIPYSHQETQYF
CDR3 DNA: TGCGCCAGCAGCGCACTAGCGGGGATACCATATAGCCACCAAGAGACCCAGTACTTC
J gene: TRBJ2-5
D gene: TRBD2
clone size: .
V gene: TRBV4-1

CDR3 protein: CASSPRDSYTDTQYF
CDR3 DNA: TGTGCCAGCAGCCCGCGGGACAGCTACACAGATACGCAGTATTTT
J gene: TRBJ2-3
D gene: .
clone size: .
V gene: TRBV3-1/TRBV3-2

CDR3 protein: CASSPSGGNEQFF
CDR3 DNA: TGTGCCAGCAGCCCCAGCGGGGGCAATGAGCAGTTCTTC
J gene: TRBJ2-1
D gene: TRBD2
clone size: .
V gene: TRBV7-9

CDR3 protein: CASNFQGTGELFF
CDR3 DNA: TGTGCCAGCAACTTCCAGGGGACCGGGGAGCTGTTTTTT
J gene: TRBJ2-2
D gene: .
clone size: .
V gene: TRBV6-5

CDR3 protein: CASSLLASGGNEQFF
CDR3 DNA: TGCGCCAGCAGCTTGTTGGCTAGCGGGGGCAATGAGCAGTTCTTC
J gene: TRBJ2-1
D gene: TRBD2
clone size: .
V gene: TRBV5-1

CDR3 protein: CASSGSAGRGSNQPQHF
CDR3 DNA: TGTGCCAGCAGTGGCAGTGCAGGGCGGGGGTCCAATCAGCCCCAGCATTTT
J gene: TRBJ1-5
D gene: .
clone size: .
V gene: TRBV28

CDR3 protein: CASSIQGGTEAFF
CDR3 DNA: TGTGCCAGCAGCATACAGGGAGGCACTGAAGCTTTCTTT
J gene: TRBJ1-1
D gene: .
clone size: few
V gene: TRBV3-1/TRBV3-2

CDR3 protein: CASSQRDQETQYF
CDR3 DNA: TGTGCCAGCAGCCAGCGGGACCAGGAGACCCAGTACTTC
J gene: TRBJ2-5
D gene: .
clone size: .
V gene: TRBV3-1/TRBV3-2

CDR3 protein: CASTPGGGDEQFF
CDR3 DNA: TGTGCCAGCACCCCAGGGGGGGGAGATGAGCAGTTCTTC
J gene: TRBJ2-1
D gene: .
clone size: .
V gene: TRBV7-2

CDR3 protein: CASSLPRSVQETQYF
CDR3 DNA: TGTGCCAGCAGCCTCCCTAGGTCGGTTCAAGAGACCCAGTACTTC
J gene: TRBJ2-5
D gene: .
clone size: .
V gene: TRBV5-5

CDR3 protein: CSVSRPSGGPAQYF
CDR3 DNA: TGCAGCGTCTCCAGGCCTAGCGGGGGGCCTGCCCAGTACTTC
J gene: TRBJ2-5
D gene: TRBD2
clone size: .
V gene: TRBV29-1

CDR3 protein: CASTGTTEAFF
CDR3 DNA: TGTGCCAGTACCGGGACCACTGAAGCTTTCTTT
J gene: TRBJ1-1
D gene: .
clone size: .
V gene: TRBV19

CDR3 protein: CASSPSLGTTTYEQYF
CDR3 DNA: TGTGCCAGCTCACCAAGTTTAGGGACAACTACCTACGAGCAGTACTTC
J gene: TRBJ2-7
D gene: .
clone size: .
V gene: TRBV18

CDR3 protein: CASPRDSQLYEQYF
CDR3 DNA: TGTGCCAGTCCCCGGGACAGCCAACTCTACGAGCAGTACTTC
J gene: TRBJ2-7
D gene: TRBD1
clone size: few
V gene: TRBV6-5

CDR3 protein: CASATGSPSYTF
CDR3 DNA: TGTGCCAGCGCAACAGGGAGTCCGAGCTACACCTTC
J gene: TRBJ1-2
D gene: .
clone size: .
V gene: TRBV28

CDR3 protein: CASSQVGLVRYF
CDR3 DNA: TGTGCCAGCAGCCAAGTGGGACTAGTTCGGTATTTT
J gene: TRBJ2-3
D gene: TRBD2
clone size: .
V gene: TRBV14

CDR3 protein: CASSQDQGSVGYTF
CDR3 DNA: TGTGCCAGCAGCCAAGATCAAGGGTCGGTCGGCTACACCTTC
J gene: TRBJ1-2
D gene: .
clone size: .
V gene: TRBV3-1/TRBV3-2

CDR3 protein: CASSPGHKSSPYEQYF
CDR3 DNA: TGTGCCAGCAGCCCAGGACACAAATCCTCACCCTACGAGCAGTACTTC
J gene: TRBJ2-7
D gene: .
clone size: once
V gene: TRBV13

CDR3 protein: CASNPGLAKNIQYF
CDR3 DNA: TGTGCCAGCAACCCAGGCCTAGCCAAAAACATTCAGTACTTC
J gene: TRBJ2-4
D gene: .
clone size: few
V gene: TRBV2

CDR3 protein: CASSWGQGADQPQHF
CDR3 DNA: TGTGCCAGCAGTTGGGGTCAGGGGGCCGATCAGCCCCAGCATTTT
J gene: TRBJ1-5
D gene: TRBD1
clone size: once
V gene: TRBV6-6

CDR3 protein: CASSRQGGEQFF
CDR3 DNA: TGTGCCAGTAGTCGACAGGGCGGTGAGCAGTTCTTC
J gene: TRBJ2-1
D gene: TRBD1
clone size: .
V gene: TRBV19

CDR3 protein: CATSISGSGNTIYF
CDR3 DNA: TGTGCCACCAGTATTTCTGGCTCTGGAAACACCATATATTTT
J gene: TRBJ1-3
D gene: .
clone size: .
V gene: TRBV24-1

CDR3 protein: CASSWAGGYEQYF
CDR3 DNA: TGTGCCAGCAGTTGGGCGGGGGGCTACGAGCAGTACTTC
J gene: TRBJ2-7
D gene: TRBD2
clone size: once
V gene: TRBV6-2/TRBV6-3

CDR3 protein: CASSPRLRLATGEQYF
CDR3 DNA: TGTGCCAGCAGCCCGCGTCTCCGTCTAGCGACCGGGGAGCAGTACTTC
J gene: TRBJ2-7
D gene: .
clone size: .
V gene: TRBV3-1/TRBV3-2

CDR3 protein: CASSLEGDQPQHF
CDR3 DNA: TGTGCCAGCAGCCTGGAGGGCGATCAGCCCCAGCATTTT
J gene: TRBJ1-5
D gene: .
clone size: .
V gene: TRBV2

CDR3 protein: CASSLRPGRVSETPLHF
CDR3 DNA: TGCGCCAGCAGCCTACGACCGGGACGAGTCTCCGAGACACCCCTCCACTTT
J gene: TRBJ1-6
D gene: .
clone size: few
V gene: TRBV5-1

CDR3 protein: CASSVGLLSTDTQYF
CDR3 DNA: TGTGCCAGCAGCGTAGGCCTCCTGAGCACAGATACGCAGTATTTT
J gene: TRBJ2-3
D gene: .
clone size: .
V gene: TRBV9

CDR3 protein: CASSSRRLGYEQYF
CDR3 DNA: TGTGCCAGCAGTTCCCGACGGCTAGGATACGAGCAGTACTTC
J gene: TRBJ2-7
D gene: .
clone size: .
V gene: TRBV27

CDR3 protein: CAILGGNTIYF
CDR3 DNA: TGTGCCATCTTGGGTGGAAACACCATATATTTT
J gene: TRBJ1-3
D gene: .
clone size: .
V gene: TRBV10-3

CDR3 protein: CASSYGQGMVEKLFF
CDR3 DNA: TGTGCCAGCAGCTATGGACAGGGTATGGTCGAAAAACTGTTTTTT
J gene: TRBJ1-4
D gene: TRBD1
clone size: .
V gene: TRBV5-6

CDR3 protein: CASSTWAGANVLTF
CDR3 DNA: TGTGCCAGCAGTACCTGGGCTGGGGCCAACGTCCTGACTTTC
J gene: TRBJ2-6
D gene: .
clone size: once
V gene: TRBV5-6

CDR3 protein: CSVEVLEGLAGGPDTGELFF
CDR3 DNA: TGCAGCGTAGAAGTTCTTGAAGGACTAGCGGGAGGGCCGGACACCGGGGAGCTGTTTTTT
J gene: TRBJ2-2
D gene: TRBD2
clone size: .
V gene: TRBV29-1

CDR3 protein: CASNFVSGGAREQFF
CDR3 DNA: TGTGCCAGCAATTTCGTTAGCGGGGGGGCACGGGAGCAGTTCTTC
J gene: TRBJ2-1
D gene: TRBD2
clone size: .
V gene: TRBV5-8

CDR3 protein: CASSVGGGSTDTQYF
CDR3 DNA: TGTGCCAGCAGCGTAGGGGGCGGGAGCACAGATACGCAGTATTTT
J gene: TRBJ2-3
D gene: .
clone size: .
V gene: TRBV9

CDR3 protein: CASSLGAGRTEAFF
CDR3 DNA: TGTGCCAGCAGCTTGGGGGCAGGGAGGACTGAAGCTTTCTTT
J gene: TRBJ1-1
D gene: .
clone size: .
V gene: TRBV5-5

CDR3 protein: CAISAGTQPTYGYTF
CDR3 DNA: TGTGCCATCAGTGCCGGGACTCAGCCCACCTATGGCTACACCTTC
J gene: TRBJ1-2
D gene: .
clone size: .
V gene: TRBV10-3

CDR3 protein: CASKASGTGHSGNTIYF
CDR3 DNA: TGTGCCAGTAAGGCCTCTGGGACAGGTCACTCTGGAAACACCATATATTTT
J gene: TRBJ1-3
D gene: TRBD1
clone size: once
V gene: TRBV19

CDR3 protein: CASSQGLNEKLFF
CDR3 DNA: TGTGCCAGCAGCCAAGGCCTTAATGAAAAACTGTTTTTT
J gene: TRBJ1-4
D gene: .
clone size: .
V gene: TRBV14

CDR3 protein: CASSRSGRTEDTQYF
CDR3 DNA: TGCGCCAGCAGCAGGAGCGGGAGGACTGAAGATACGCAGTATTTT
J gene: TRBJ2-3
D gene: TRBD2
clone size: .
V gene: TRBV5-1

CDR3 protein: CASSESGVNSPLHF
CDR3 DNA: TGTGCCAGCAGTGAATCGGGGGTGAATTCACCCCTCCACTTT
J gene: TRBJ1-6
D gene: .
clone size: .
V gene: TRBV25-1

CDR3 protein: CASSSPGTGHDEQYF
CDR3 DNA: TGTGCCAGTAGTTCACCCGGGACAGGGCATGACGAGCAGTACTTC
J gene: TRBJ2-7
D gene: TRBD1
clone size: .
V gene: TRBV19

CDR3 protein: CASSDGLAGGNEQFF
CDR3 DNA: TGTGCCAGCAGTGACGGACTAGCGGGCGGCAATGAGCAGTTCTTC
J gene: TRBJ2-1
D gene: TRBD2
clone size: .
V gene: TRBV6-4

CDR3 protein: CASSIDWTVRGNEAFF
CDR3 DNA: TGTGCCAGTAGTATAGATTGGACAGTAAGGGGGAATGAAGCTTTCTTT
J gene: TRBJ1-1
D gene: .
clone size: .
V gene: TRBV19

CDR3 protein: CASGPAGNYYGYTF
CDR3 DNA: TGTGCTAGTGGCCCCGCAGGGAATTACTATGGCTACACCTTC
J gene: TRBJ1-2
D gene: .
clone size: .
V gene: TRBV12-5

CDR3 protein: CASSEQGGVDEQYF
CDR3 DNA: TGTGCCAGCAGTGAACAGGGTGGAGTCGACGAGCAGTACTTC
J gene: TRBJ2-7
D gene: .
clone size: few
V gene: TRBV6-1

CDR3 protein: CASSPRVSGESYEQYF
CDR3 DNA: TGTGCCAGCAGTCCCAGGGTTAGCGGGGAATCCTACGAGCAGTACTTC
J gene: TRBJ2-7
D gene: TRBD2
clone size: .
V gene: TRBV27

CDR3 protein: CASSTGTPNQPQHF
CDR3 DNA: TGCGCCAGCAGCACTGGGACACCTAATCAGCCCCAGCATTTT
J gene: TRBJ1-5
D gene: .
clone size: few
V gene: TRBV5-1

CDR3 protein: CASSALAGSGSSEQFF
CDR3 DNA: TGTGCCAGCAGTGCCCTTGCAGGTAGCGGGAGTAGTGAGCAGTTCTTC
J gene: TRBJ2-1
D gene: TRBD2
clone size: .
V gene: TRBV6-4

CDR3 protein: CASSGPAGGMRLYF
CDR3 DNA: TGTGCCAGTAGTGGTCCCGCGGGAGGCATGCGACTGTATTTT
J gene: TRBJ2-3
D gene: TRBD2
clone size: .
V gene: TRBV19